The entry that follows covers one T cell receptor (beta chain) sequence. Its cognate antigen has yet to be identified. Base qualities are missing; no much larger clone stands one base away. Healthy HIV-negative adults with no recently reported acute infections or vaccinations were included as donors. Every donor was a Caucasian adult living in Nashville, Tennessee, USA. In the unsorted samples, around 81 million PBMCs were counted, and genomic DNA was extracted using the QIAamp DNA Blood Mini kit. After blood collection by leukapheresis, PBMCs were isolated using Ficoll-Histopaque density gradient centrifugation and then cryopreserved in the vapor phase of liquid nitrogen. This sample stems from a study of shared clonotypes between healthy human individuals (dated by TCRdb to 2019 to 2021). Study-level background: The cohort included three men and a couple of women between 18 and 49 years of age. To estimate repertoire size and how much clonotypes are shared between individuals, the study performed deep sequencing of blood TCR repertoires from about 5 healthy adults. Different laboratories and diverse techniques were used to prepare libraries and sequence TCR repertoires, to increase sequencing depth and limit assay-specific biases. Between about 0.9 and 9 billion PBMCs per donor were obtained by leukapheresis.

In the germline V gene, CDR1 corresponds to SGHRS and CDR2 to YFSETQ. Its CDR3 holds 14 amino acids, cysteine through phenylalanine. The only DNA kept is the CDR3, 42 bases in frame from the first base. V loses 4 bases, J loses 3 bases, and the germline ends lie 12 bases apart. Using the deep immunoSEQ assay, TCR CDR3 regions were amplified from genomic DNA by multiplex PCR. Extracted genomic DNA from each cell subset was spread evenly across all wells of several immunoSEQ 96-well plates, with each plate serving as a replicate. For unsorted PBMC, about 0.3 ug genomic DNA, equal to 30,000 or so T cell genomes, was loaded into each replicate PCR. Ten immunoSEQ deep assay plates were used to sequence the unsorted PBMC genomic DNA. Purified libraries were quantified with a Qubit 3.0 fluorometer, sized on a Bioanalyzer 2100, and re-quantified with the KAPA Library Quantification kit. A separate single-read 150-cycle Illumina NextSeq 550 flow cell was used to sequence each immunoSEQ 96-well plate. On the authors' methods: Because the immunoSEQ output included only junctional sequences and no quality scores, the filtering could not be the same as the filtering used for full-length reads. To assign V/J genes and CDR3, sequences were annotated against IMGT germline references using PyIR, a Python wrapper for IgBLAST v1.9. Reads were filtered out if the reads had weak V/J assignments (E-value above 1e-6), no CDR3, stop codons, out-of-frame junctions, or ambiguous translated residues. V3J clonotypes were defined by identical inferred V gene, J gene, and CDR3 amino acid sequence. The percentage overlap between two repertoires was calculated by dividing the number of shared unique clonotypes by the size of the smaller repertoire. Repertoire richness was assessed with RTK rarefaction, the Chao1 estimator, and Recon v2.1 estimates of unobserved clonotypes. The table was pulled from immuneACCESS by TCRdb, which kept in-frame rearrangements only. Such tables lose some clones; where checked, under half of the loss comes from unresolved V genes, and the rest has no known cause. From that table come the V and J calls and clone size; the DNA was used to work out D and trimming. The sample records approximately 500,000 clones, around 79% of which are singletons. The top ten clonotypes cover around an eighth of the sample.

What the study reported, not specific to this receptor: The genetic and exposure-history diversity represented was limited by the small number of donors. Sampling was restricted to blood, and TCR repertoires in tissues likely differ from the TCR repertoires found in blood. Pairwise subsampling led to the expectation that sequencing depth would affect the degree of clonotype sharing among donors.

This receptor was identified in a woman aged 40 to 50 in good health. Some clones in this sample may be carry-over from other donors' samples. Sequenced material: PBMCs. The chain couples TRBV5-1 to TRBJ2-3; the D gene is possibly TRBD1, with 6 bases matching. Here is the DNA: TGCGCCAGCAGCATCCCAGGGGAAACAGATACGCAGTATTTT. It encodes CASSIPGETDTQYF. Beyond the CDR3, the reference TRBV5-1 and TRBJ2-3 genes provide the residues; the full variable domain reads: KAGVTQTPRYLIKTRGQQVTLSCSPISGHRSVSWYQQTPGQGLQFLFEYFSETQRNKGNFPGRFSGRQFSNSRSEMNVSTLELGDSALYLCASSIPGETDTQYFGPGTRLTVL.